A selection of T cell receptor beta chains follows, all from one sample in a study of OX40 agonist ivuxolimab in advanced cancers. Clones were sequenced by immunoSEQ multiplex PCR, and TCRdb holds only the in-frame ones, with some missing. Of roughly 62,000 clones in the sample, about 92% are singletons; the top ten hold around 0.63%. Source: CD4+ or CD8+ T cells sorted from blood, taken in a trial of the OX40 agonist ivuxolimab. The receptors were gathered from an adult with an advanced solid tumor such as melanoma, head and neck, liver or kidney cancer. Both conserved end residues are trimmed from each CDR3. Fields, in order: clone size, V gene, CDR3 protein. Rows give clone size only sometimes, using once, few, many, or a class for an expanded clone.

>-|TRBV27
ASSLSGGGSYGYT
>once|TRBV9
ASSVGLGTPATNEKLF
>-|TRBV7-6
ASSLMDGNTGELF
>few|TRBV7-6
ASSLGGADQPQH
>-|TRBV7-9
ASSRTSYETGKQY
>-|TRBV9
ASSLGLAGVAYEQY
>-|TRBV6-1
ASSERWTEAF
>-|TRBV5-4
ASSPRDRIQETQY
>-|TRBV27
ASSLRQGASPLH
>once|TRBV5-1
ASSLGQGASGNTIY
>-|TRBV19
ASSHPGGGADTQY
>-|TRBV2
ASSTQGFGRT
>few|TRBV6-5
ASAGVVGNTIY